The sequence of this T cell receptor (beta chain) was determined in a study of T cells after posttransplantation cyclophosphamide. Findings of the study overall: Donor CD8+ memory clones often dominated recipient blood repertoires at later times. Recipient CMV seropositivity and CMV reactivation strongly tracked TRB clonality.

Germline V gene data show CDR1 as LGHNA and CDR2 as YSLEER. Trimming stripped 4 bases from V and 7 bases from J, with 14 bases between. The CDR3 has 14 residues. Remarks on this clone: The antigen is undetermined.

Peripheral blood was collected from the related graft donor on the marrow donation day. TCRdb's table, derived via immunoSEQ multiplex PCR, lists solely in-frame clones and lacks some. This table has some 9,200 clones, approximately 89% appearing once. The chain has TRBV4-3 and TRBJ2-1; weak D call: TRBD2 (5 bases). Material: memory CD4+ T cells sorted from PBMCs. This TCR was sampled from a woman in her sixties or seventies in good health, CMV-negative, and a related stem cell transplant donor. Here the CDR3 reads CASSPYRGGNEQFF. The CDR3 nucleotides are TGCGCCAGCAGCCCCTACCGGGGTGGGAATGAGCAGTTCTTC.